This T cell receptor (beta chain) is drawn from a study of blood T cell repertoires in COVID-19 (dated by TCRdb to the early 2020s). Study-wide context: Collaborator samples came from the United States, Italy and Spain and covered acute and convalescent phases of COVID-19. Subjects who had been exposed to COVID-19, were actively infected with it, or had recovered from it provided the deeply sampled blood TCRbeta repertoires that made up the dataset. Where HLA class I and class II types were available, the types were taken from metadata supplied by the sample provider, not from assay-based typing. The prospective study material was composed of cDNA or gDNA derived from T cells, B-cell-depleted T cells, or PBMCs. The repertoires were released in a freely available public database meant as a resource for research on the immune response to SARS-CoV-2. Sample metadata almost always included a de-identified subject ID, COVID-19 status, age in years and sex. Samples came from the ongoing ImmuneRACE study (first 160 participants) plus 1,254 subjects from 6 global collaborators. The investigation overall reported the following: How much clinical and demographic metadata was included differed by source and by participant, and the metadata was provided uncurated.

A remark on this clone: The antigen it binds to is not known. One base away there is no much larger clone; base qualities are not given.

Collaborating institutions collected whole blood in K2EDTA tubes following their own protocols. For TCRbeta analysis, collaborator samples were shipped as frozen whole blood, as isolated PBMCs, or as DNA extracted from either sample type. TCRbeta CDR3 regions were amplified from genomic DNA by means of the immunoSEQ Assay, a bias-controlled multiplex PCR. As for the authors' bioinformatics: The number of nucleated cells in each sample was estimated by amplification of reference gene primers within the assay. Sequence reads were collapsed and filtered to measure the absolute abundance of every unique TCRbeta CDR3 rearrangement. For each sample, productive Simpson clonality was calculated as the square root of Simpson's diversity index across productive rearrangements. Sourced from immuneACCESS, this table was stored by TCRdb with only in-frame sequences that have V and J called. A share of the clones is absent; for the studies checked, an unresolved V gene accounts for under half, and the remainder has no known explanation. Clone size and the V and J calls come from that table; the DNA yielded D and trimming. Present in this sample are about 53,000 clones, about 87% of which were seen just once. The ten biggest clones cover 3.5% to 4.5% of the sample.

From the germline V gene, CDR1 is MNHNS and CDR2 is SASEGT. The CDR3 starts with the cysteine, ends with the phenylalanine, and has 15 residues. Of all the DNA, just the CDR3 is kept, 45 bases in frame from base 1. V lost 0 bases and J lost 4 bases; the stretch between them is 12 bases long. The sequenced material came from peripheral blood. Recombination joined TRBV6-1 with TRBJ1-2; 5 matching bases give a weak D call of TRBD1. This clonotype was obtained from a man aged 45-65 years with acute or convalescent COVID-19. This receptor carries the CDR3 CASSEAPGGGYGYTF. Here is the DNA: TGTGCCAGCAGTGAAGCCCCCGGGGGTGGCTATGGCTACACCTTC.